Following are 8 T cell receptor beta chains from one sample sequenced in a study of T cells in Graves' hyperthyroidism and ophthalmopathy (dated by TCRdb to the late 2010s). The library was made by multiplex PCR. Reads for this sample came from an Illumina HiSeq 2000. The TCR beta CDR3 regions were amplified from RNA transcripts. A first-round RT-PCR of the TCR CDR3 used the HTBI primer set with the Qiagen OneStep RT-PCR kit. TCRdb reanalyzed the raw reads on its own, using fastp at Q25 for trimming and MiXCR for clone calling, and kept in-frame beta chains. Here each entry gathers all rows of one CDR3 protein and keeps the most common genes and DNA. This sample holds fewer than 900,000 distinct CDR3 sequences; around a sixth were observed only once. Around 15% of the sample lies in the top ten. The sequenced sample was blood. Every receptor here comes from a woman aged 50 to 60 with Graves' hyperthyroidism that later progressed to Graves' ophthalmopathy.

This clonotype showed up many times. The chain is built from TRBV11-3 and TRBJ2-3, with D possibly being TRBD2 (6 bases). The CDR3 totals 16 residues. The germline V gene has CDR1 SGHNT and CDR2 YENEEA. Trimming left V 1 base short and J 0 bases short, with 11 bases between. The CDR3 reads CASSLGRDGSTDTQYF. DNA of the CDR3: TGTGCCAGCAGCTTAGGGCGGGACGGGAGCACAGATACGCAGTATTTT. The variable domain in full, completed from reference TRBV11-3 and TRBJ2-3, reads EAGVVQSPRYKIIEKKQPVAFWCNPISGHNTLYWYLQNLGQGPELLIRYENEEAVDDSQLPKDRFSAERLKGVDSTLKIQPAELGDSAVYLCASSLGRDGSTDTQYFGPGTRLTVL.

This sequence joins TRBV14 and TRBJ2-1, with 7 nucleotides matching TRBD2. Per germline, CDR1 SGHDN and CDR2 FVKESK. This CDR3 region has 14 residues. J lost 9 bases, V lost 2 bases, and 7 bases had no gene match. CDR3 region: CASSQTGGTIEQFF. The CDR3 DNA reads TGTGCCAGCAGCCAAACGGGAGGTACAATTGAGCAGTTCTTC. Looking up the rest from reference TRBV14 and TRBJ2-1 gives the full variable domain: EAGVTQFPSHSVIEKGQTVTLRCDPISGHDNLYWYRRVMGKEIKFLLHFVKESKQDESGMPNNRFLAERTGGTYSTLKVQPAELEDSGVYFCASSQTGGTIEQFFGPGTRLTVL.

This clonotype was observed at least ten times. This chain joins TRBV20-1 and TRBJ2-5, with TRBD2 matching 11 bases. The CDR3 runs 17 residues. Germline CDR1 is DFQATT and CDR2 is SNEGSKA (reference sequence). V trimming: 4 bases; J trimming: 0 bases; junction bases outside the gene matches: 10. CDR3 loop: CSANRHSTSGDQETQYF. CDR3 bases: TGCAGTGCTAACAGACACTCGACTAGCGGGGACCAAGAGACCCAGTACTTC.

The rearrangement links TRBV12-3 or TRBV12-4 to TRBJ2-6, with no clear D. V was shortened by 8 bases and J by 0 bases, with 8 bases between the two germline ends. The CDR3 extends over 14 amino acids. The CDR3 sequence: CASQQSSGANVLTF. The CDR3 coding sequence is TGTGCCAGCCAACAGAGCTCTGGGGCCAACGTCCTGACTTTC.

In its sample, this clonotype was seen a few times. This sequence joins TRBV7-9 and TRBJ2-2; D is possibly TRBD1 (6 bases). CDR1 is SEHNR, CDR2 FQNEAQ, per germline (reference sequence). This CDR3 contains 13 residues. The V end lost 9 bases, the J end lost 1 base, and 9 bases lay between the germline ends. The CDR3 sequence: CARGGENTGELFF. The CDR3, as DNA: TGTGCCAGAGGGGGTGAGAACACCGGGGAGCTGTTTTTT.

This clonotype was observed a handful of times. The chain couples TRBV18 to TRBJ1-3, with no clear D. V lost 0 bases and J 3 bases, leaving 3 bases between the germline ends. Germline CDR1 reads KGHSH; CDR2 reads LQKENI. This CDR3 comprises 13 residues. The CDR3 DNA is TGTGCCAGCTCACCACCGAATGGAAACACCATATATTTT. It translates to CASSPPNGNTIYF.

CDR3 in amino acids: CASRTRGRLEAFF. DNA of the CDR3: TGTGCCAGCAGGACGCGAGGACGACTTGAAGCTTTCTTT. This chain connects TRBV27 to TRBJ1-1; no clear D. The germline V gene has CDR1 MNHEY and CDR2 SMNVEV (reference sequence). Trimming took 6 bases from V and 7 from J, leaving 15 bases between them. This CDR3 spans 13 amino acids.

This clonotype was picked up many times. The CDR3 protein is CASSQGLAGFINEQFF. The CDR3 DNA sequence: TGTGCCAGCAGCCAAGGACTAGCGGGGTTCATCAATGAGCAGTTCTTC. This chain connects TRBV3-1 to TRBJ2-1; TRBD2 matches 11 bases. Germline V gene sequence: CDR1 LGHDT, CDR2 YNNKEL (reference sequence). This CDR3 is built from 16 residues. Trimming took 1 base from V and 6 from J; bases not matched to a gene: 5.